Listed below are T cell receptor beta chains from one sample, sequenced in a study of OX40 agonist ivuxolimab in advanced cancers. Sequencing used immunoSEQ multiplex PCR; TCRdb keeps in-frame clones, though not all of them. The table shows about 36,000 clones, with about 81% occurring only once. The specimen comprised CD4+ or CD8+ T cells sorted from blood, sampled in a trial of the OX40 agonist ivuxolimab. The source of these receptors is an adult with an advanced solid tumor such as melanoma, head and neck, liver or kidney cancer. Both conserved end residues are part of each CDR3. Fields, in order: clone size, D gene, CDR3 length, V gene, J gene, CDR3 DNA, CDR3 protein. A D gene is named only where the DNA matches it firmly. A clone size is listed for some rows: how often the clone was seen (once, few, many), or a class if it is expanded.

-,TRBD2,15,TRBV2,TRBJ2-7,TGTGCCAGCAGTGATAGAACTAGCGGGACCTACGAGCAGTACTTC,CASSDRTSGTYEQYF
few,TRBD2,18,TRBV27,TRBJ2-3,TGTGCCAGCAGTCCCTTGGGTAGCGGGAGAGGGGGTACAGATACGCAGTATTTT,CASSPLGSGRGGTDTQYF
once,-,15,TRBV12-5,TRBJ2-2,TGTGCTAGTTCCTTTAGAGGACAGCTCACCGGGGAGCTGTTTTTT,CASSFRGQLTGELFF
-,TRBD1,15,TRBV4-2,TRBJ2-7,TGTGCCAGCAGCCCCGGTGGGACAGACTCCTACGAGCAGTACTTC,CASSPGGTDSYEQYF
-,TRBD2,12,TRBV30,TRBJ2-3,TGTGCCTGGACTAGCGGGTTTGATACGCAGTATTTT,CAWTSGFDTQYF
-,-,15,TRBV9,TRBJ2-2,TGTGCCAGCAGCGTAGGAAACGGGGCCACCGGGGAGCTGTTTTTT,CASSVGNGATGELFF
once,TRBD1,17,TRBV7-2,TRBJ2-2,TGTGCCAGCAGCGTACTCTTGACAGGGGTGAACACCGGGGAGCTGTTTTTT,CASSVLLTGVNTGELFF
-,-,15,TRBV7-2,TRBJ2-3,TGTGCCAGCAGCCGTTTCGGTAGCGGAGGGGATACGCAGTATTTT,CASSRFGSGGDTQYF
-,-,12,TRBV28,TRBJ2-7,TGTGCCTCCTGGGGAGGGGGCTACGAGCAGTACTTC,CASWGGGYEQYF
once,TRBD2,14,TRBV14,TRBJ2-7,TGTGCCAGCAGCCCCGGACTAGCGGGGGACGAGCAGTACTTC,CASSPGLAGDEQYF
-,-,14,TRBV6-1,TRBJ2-5,TGTGCCACCAAGGAAGGTGGGATCCAAGAGACCCAGTACTTC,CATKEGGIQETQYF
-,-,12,TRBV29-1,TRBJ1-5,TGCAGCGTGGGAGGGGCCGGTCAGCCCCAGCATTTT,CSVGGAGQPQHF
-,-,17,TRBV11-2,TRBJ1-6,TGTGCCAGCACCCCCCCCGCGGGGCGGTTTAATAATTCACCCCTCCACTTT,CASTPPAGRFNNSPLHF
-,-,15,TRBV15,TRBJ2-3,TGTGCCACCAGCAGAGTAGTTCACGGGATAGATACGCAGTATTTT,CATSRVVHGIDTQYF
-,TRBD1,16,TRBV11-2,TRBJ2-1,TGTGCCAGCAGCTTAGTGTCTACAGGGGCTGGGAATGAGCAGTTCTTC,CASSLVSTGAGNEQFF
-,-,13,TRBV30,TRBJ1-6,TGTGCCTGGAGTGCAAATGCAGGGTCATCCCTCCACTTT,CAWSANAGSSLHF
-,TRBD2,13,TRBV18,TRBJ2-5,TGTGCCAGCTCCCACGGGGGGCAAGAGACCCAGTACTTC,CASSHGGQETQYF
-,-,17,TRBV27,TRBJ2-6,TGTGCCAGCAGTTTAACCTCGGGGGGCCCTGGGGCCAACGTCCTGACTTTC,CASSLTSGGPGANVLTF
-,-,13,TRBV9,TRBJ1-3,TGTGCCAGCAGCGCTTCCAGTGGAAACACCATATATTTT,CASSASSGNTIYF
-,-,13,TRBV10-2,TRBJ1-1,TGCGCCAGCAGTGGGGGGGTGAACACTGAAGCTTTCTTT,CASSGGVNTEAFF
-,-,12,TRBV6-1,TRBJ2-1,TGTGCCAGTCTCCGCTCCTACAATGAGCAGTTCTTC,CASLRSYNEQFF